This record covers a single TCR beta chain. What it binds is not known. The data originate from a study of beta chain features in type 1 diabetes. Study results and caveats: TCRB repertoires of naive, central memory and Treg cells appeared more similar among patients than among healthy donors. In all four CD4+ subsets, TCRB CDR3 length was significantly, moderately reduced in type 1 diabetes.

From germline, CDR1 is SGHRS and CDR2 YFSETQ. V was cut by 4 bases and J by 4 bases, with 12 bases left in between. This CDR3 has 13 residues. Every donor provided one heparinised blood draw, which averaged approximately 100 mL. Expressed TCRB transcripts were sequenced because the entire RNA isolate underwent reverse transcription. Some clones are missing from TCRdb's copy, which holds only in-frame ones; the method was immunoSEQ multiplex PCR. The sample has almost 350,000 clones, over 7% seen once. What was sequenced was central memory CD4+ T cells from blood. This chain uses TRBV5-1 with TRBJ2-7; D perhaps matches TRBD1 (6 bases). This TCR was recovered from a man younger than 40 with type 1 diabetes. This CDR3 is CASSPTGQYEQYF. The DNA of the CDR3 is TGCGCCAGCAGCCCTACTGGACAGTACGAGCAGTACTTC. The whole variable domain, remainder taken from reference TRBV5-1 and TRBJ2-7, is KAGVTQTPRYLIKTRGQQVTLSCSPISGHRSVSWYQQTPGQGLQFLFEYFSETQRNKGNFPGRFSGRQFSNSRSEMNVSTLELGDSALYLCASSPTGQYEQYFGPGTRLTVT.